This TCR beta chain was sequenced in a study of blood T cell repertoires in COVID-19 (dated by TCRdb to between 2020 and 2021). Background for the entire study: Samples covering the acute and convalescent phases of COVID-19 were provided by collaborators in the United States, Italy and Spain. The dataset comprised deeply sampled blood TCRbeta repertoires from subjects exposed to, actively infected with, or recovered from COVID-19. Samples came from the ongoing ImmuneRACE study (first 160 participants) plus 1,254 subjects from 6 global collaborators. The repertoires were made available in a free public database intended to serve as a resource for research on the immune response to SARS-CoV-2. Where available, HLA class I and class II types were obtained from metadata supplied by the sample provider rather than from assay-based typing. The sample metadata nearly always contained a de-identified subject ID, COVID-19 status, age in years and sex. The material from the prospective study consisted of cDNA or gDNA derived from T cells, B-cell-depleted T cells, or PBMCs. Broad study findings and their caveats: The quantity of clinical and demographic metadata differed by source and by participant and was supplied without curation.

Enrolling through a virtual design, the prospective study's participants ranged in age from about 18 to 100 years and lived across 24 United States geographic areas. In the prospective study, cohorts were assigned on the basis of participant-reported clinical history obtained from a screening survey and a study questionnaire. Recovered participants in ImmuneRACE Cohort 3 were defined by two consecutive negative NP/OP PCR tests, clearance by a healthcare professional, or resolution of symptoms. In the prospective study, mobile phlebotomists collected whole blood, serum and a nasopharyngeal or oropharyngeal swab from each participant. Participants in the prospective study had the option to provide additional blood draws and questionnaires over a 2-month period. Blood samples from the prospective study were shipped frozen or at room temperature prior to DNA extraction. The immunoSEQ Assay, a bias-controlled multiplex PCR, was used to amplify TCRbeta CDR3 regions from genomic DNA. The original pipeline was this. The number of nucleated cells in each sample was estimated from the amplification of reference gene primers within the assay. To quantify the absolute abundance of each unique TCRbeta CDR3 rearrangement, sequence reads were collapsed and filtered. For each sample, productive Simpson clonality was calculated as the square root of Simpson's diversity index across productive rearrangements. The immuneACCESS repertoire file appears here via TCRdb, limited to in-frame rearrangements. These files lack a portion of the clones; in checked studies, under half of the deficit traces to unresolved V genes, and the cause of the others is not known. V and J calls and clone size come straight from that table; D and trimming were deduced from the DNA. The sample yields approximately 490,000 clones; approximately 86% were counted once. The ten largest account for approximately 0.7% of the sample.

CDR1 and CDR2 (WNHNN, SYGVQD) derive from the germline V gene (reference sequence). Trimming costs V 6 bases and J 0 bases, and their ends lie 8 bases apart. Counted from cysteine to phenylalanine, this CDR3 has 13 amino acids. The kept DNA is CDR3 alone, 39 bases in frame from the first base. This clone showed up just once. Its antigen remains unidentified. No qualities accompany the bases; no much larger clone lies one base away. The sample holds other DNA sequences that translate to the same CDR3. The V and J genes are TRBV10-1 and TRBJ1-1, with the D gene not clear enough to name. Sequences were obtained from PBMCs or T cells enriched from blood (not recorded which). This TCR came from a woman between 18 and 30 years old who had recovered from COVID-19. Here the CDR3 is given as CASSRGMNTEAFF. The nucleotide sequence reads TGCGCCAGCAGCCGGGGAATGAACACTGAAGCTTTCTTT.